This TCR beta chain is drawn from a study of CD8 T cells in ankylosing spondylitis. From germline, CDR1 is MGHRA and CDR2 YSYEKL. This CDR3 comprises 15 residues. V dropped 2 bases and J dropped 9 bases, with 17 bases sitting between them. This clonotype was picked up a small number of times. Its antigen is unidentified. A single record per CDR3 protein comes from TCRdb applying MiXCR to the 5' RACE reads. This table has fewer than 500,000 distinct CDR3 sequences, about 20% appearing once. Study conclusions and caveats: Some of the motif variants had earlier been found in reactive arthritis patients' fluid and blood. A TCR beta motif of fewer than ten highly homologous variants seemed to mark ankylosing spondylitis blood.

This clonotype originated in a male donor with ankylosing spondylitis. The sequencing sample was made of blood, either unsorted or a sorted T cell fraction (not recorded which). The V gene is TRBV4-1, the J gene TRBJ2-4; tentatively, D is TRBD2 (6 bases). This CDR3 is CASSQRDQAGTIQYF. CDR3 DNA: TGCGCCAGCAGCCAAAGAGACCAAGCGGGTACCATTCAGTACTTC.